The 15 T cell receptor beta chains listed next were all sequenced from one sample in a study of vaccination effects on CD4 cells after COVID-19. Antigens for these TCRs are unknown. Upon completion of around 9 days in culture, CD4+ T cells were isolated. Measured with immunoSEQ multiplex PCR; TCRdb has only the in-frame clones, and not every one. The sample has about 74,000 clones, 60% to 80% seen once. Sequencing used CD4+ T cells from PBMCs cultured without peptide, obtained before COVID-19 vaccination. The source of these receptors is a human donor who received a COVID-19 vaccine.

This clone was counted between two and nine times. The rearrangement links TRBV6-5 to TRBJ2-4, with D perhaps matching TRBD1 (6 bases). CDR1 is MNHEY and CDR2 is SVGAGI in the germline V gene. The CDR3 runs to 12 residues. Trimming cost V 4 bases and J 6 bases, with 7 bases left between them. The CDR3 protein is CASSLDRNIQYF. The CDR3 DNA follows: TGTGCCAGCAGTTTGGACAGAAACATTCAGTACTTC.

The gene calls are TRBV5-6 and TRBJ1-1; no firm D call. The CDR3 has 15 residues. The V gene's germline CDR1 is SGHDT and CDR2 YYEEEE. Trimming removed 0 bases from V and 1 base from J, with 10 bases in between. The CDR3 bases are TGTGCCAGCAGCTTGGAGCGCAGGTGGAACACTGAAGCTTTCTTT. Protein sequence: CASSLERRWNTEAFF.

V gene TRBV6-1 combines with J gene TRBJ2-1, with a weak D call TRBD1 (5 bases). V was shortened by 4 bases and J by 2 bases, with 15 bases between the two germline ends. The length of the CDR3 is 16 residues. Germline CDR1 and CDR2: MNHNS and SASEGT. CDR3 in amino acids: CASSGGLQPTYNEQFF. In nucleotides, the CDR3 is TGTGCCAGCAGTGGGGGCCTTCAACCTACCTACAATGAGCAGTTCTTC.

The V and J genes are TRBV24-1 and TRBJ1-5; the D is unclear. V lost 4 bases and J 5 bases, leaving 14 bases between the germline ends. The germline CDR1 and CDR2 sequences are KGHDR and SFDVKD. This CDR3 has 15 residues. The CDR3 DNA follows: TGTGCCACCAGTGACGTGTGGGCCAGCTATCAGCCCCAGCATTTT. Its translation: CATSDVWASYQPQHF.

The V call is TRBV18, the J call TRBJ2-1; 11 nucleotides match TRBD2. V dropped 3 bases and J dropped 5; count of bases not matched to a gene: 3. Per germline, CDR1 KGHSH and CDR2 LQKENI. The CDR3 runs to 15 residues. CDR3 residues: CASSPGLADHNEQFF. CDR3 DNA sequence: TGTGCCAGCTCACCGGGACTAGCGGATCACAATGAGCAGTTCTTC.

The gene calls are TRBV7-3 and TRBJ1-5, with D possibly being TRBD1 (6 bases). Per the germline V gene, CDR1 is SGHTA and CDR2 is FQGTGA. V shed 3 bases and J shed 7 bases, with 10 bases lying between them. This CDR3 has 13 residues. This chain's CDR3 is CASSLTGDQPQHF. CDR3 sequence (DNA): TGTGCCAGCAGCTTGACAGGTGACCAGCCCCAGCATTTT.

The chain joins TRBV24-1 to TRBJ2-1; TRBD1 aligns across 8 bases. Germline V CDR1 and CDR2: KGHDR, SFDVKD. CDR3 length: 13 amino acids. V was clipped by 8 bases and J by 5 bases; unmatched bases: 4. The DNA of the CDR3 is TGTGCCACCACTGGACAGGGCCACAATGAGCAGTTCTTC. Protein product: CATTGQGHNEQFF.

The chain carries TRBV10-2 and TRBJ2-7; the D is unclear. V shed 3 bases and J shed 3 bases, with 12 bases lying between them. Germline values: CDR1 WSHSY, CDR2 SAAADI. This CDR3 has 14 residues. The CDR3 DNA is TGCGCCAGCAGTGAAGCCCAGGCACACTACGAGCAGTACGTC. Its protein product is CASSEAQAHYEQYV.

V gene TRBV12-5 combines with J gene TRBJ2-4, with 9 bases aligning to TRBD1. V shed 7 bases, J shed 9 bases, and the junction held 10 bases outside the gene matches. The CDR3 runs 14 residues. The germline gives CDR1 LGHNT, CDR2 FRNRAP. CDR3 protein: CASARLTGGPIQYF. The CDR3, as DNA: TGTGCTAGTGCCCGACTGACAGGGGGTCCCATTCAGTACTTC.

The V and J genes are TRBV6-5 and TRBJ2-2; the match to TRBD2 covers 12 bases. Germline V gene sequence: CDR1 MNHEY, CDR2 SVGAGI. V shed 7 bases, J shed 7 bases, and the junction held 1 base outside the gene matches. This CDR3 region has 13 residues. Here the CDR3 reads CASTLAGGGELFF. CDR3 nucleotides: TGTGCCAGCACACTAGCGGGGGGCGGGGAGCTGTTTTTT.

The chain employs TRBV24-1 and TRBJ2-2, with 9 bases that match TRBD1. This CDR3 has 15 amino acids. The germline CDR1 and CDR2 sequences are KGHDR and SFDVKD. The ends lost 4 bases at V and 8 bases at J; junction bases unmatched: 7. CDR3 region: CATSEPGTGNGELFF. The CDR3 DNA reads TGTGCCACCAGTGAACCCGGGACAGGGAATGGGGAGCTGTTTTTT.

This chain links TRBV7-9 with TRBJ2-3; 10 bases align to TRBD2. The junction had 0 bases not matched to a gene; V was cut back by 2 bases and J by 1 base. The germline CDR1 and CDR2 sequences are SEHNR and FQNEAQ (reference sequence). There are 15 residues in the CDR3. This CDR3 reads CASSLLAGGTDTQYF. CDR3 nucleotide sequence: TGTGCCAGCAGCTTACTAGCGGGGGGCACAGATACGCAGTATTTT.

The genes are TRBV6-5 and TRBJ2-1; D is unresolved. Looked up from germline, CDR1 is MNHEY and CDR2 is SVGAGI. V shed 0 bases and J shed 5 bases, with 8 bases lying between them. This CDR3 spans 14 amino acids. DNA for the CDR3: TGTGCCAGCAGTTACTCAGAAGGGAACAATGAGCAGTTCTTC. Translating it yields CASSYSEGNNEQFF.

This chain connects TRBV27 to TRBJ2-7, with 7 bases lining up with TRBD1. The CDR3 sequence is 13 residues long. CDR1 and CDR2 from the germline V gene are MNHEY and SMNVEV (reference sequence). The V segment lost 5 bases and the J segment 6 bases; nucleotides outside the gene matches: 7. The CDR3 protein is CASSVRDSFEQYV. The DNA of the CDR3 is TGTGCCAGCAGTGTCCGGGACAGCTTCGAGCAGTACGTC.

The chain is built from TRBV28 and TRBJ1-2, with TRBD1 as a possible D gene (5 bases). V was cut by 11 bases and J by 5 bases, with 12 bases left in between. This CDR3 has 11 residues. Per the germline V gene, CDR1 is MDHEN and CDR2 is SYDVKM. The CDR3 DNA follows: TGTGCCGTTGCAGGGCTTTATGGCTACACCTTC. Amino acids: CAVAGLYGYTF.